Listed here are 7 T cell receptor beta chains from one sample, sequenced in a study of beta chain features in type 1 diabetes. Study-wide results and caveats: Type 1 diabetes patients had moderately but significantly shorter TCRB CDR3s in all four CD4+ subsets.

These receptors' targets are unknown. The investigators reverse transcribed all of the isolated RNA, so they sequenced expressed TCRB transcripts. Sequenced by immunoSEQ multiplex PCR; TCRdb stores in-frame clones only, minus some. The sample shows more than 300,000 clones, about a tenth of them seen only once. Sequences were obtained from central memory CD4+ T cells from blood. These receptors were collected from a man aged 25-45 years with type 1 diabetes.

The V call is TRBV21-1, the J call TRBJ2-7; the table's D gene call, TRBD2, was not cross checked with the DNA. TRBV21-1 is given as a pseudogene. The CDR3 extends over 12 amino acids. The CDR3: CASSNGGYEQYF. CDR3 sequence (DNA): TGTGCCAGCAGCAACGGGGGCTACGAGCAGTACTTC.

V is TRBV9 and J is TRBJ2-2; 7 positions agree with TRBD1. V lost 3 bases to trimming and J lost 4 bases; unmatched junction nucleotides: 6. This CDR3 spans 15 amino acids. In germline, CDR1 is SGDLS, CDR2 YYNGEE. CDR3 nucleotides: TGTGCCAGCAGCGCGACAGGGATGGGCACCGGGGAGCTGTTTTTT. Its protein is CASSATGMGTGELFF.

This clone was detected only a few times. V usage is TRBV5-4 and J usage is TRBJ2-3; 10 nucleotides line up with TRBD2. V shed 4 bases, J shed 0 bases, and the junction held 5 bases outside the gene matches. Per germline, CDR1 SGHNT and CDR2 YYREEE (reference sequence). This CDR3 region has 16 residues. In nucleotides, the CDR3 is TGTGCCAGCAGCCAAGGGACTAGCGCTAGCACAGATACGCAGTATTTT. Translated: CASSQGTSASTDTQYF.

This clone was detected only a few times. The sample carries other DNA sequences with the same CDR3. The rearrangement uses TRBV6-5 and TRBJ1-2; TRBD1 matches 7 bases. Germline V gives CDR1 MNHEY, CDR2 SVGAGI. The V segment lost 4 bases and the J segment 5 bases; nucleotides outside the gene matches: 1. The CDR3 runs to 12 residues. CDR3 coding DNA: TGTGCCAGCAGTTCGACAGGGTATGGCTACACCTTC. Translating gives CASSSTGYGYTF.

The chain links TRBV6-1 to TRBJ2-7; 9 bases align to TRBD1. Germline lookup yields CDR1 MNHNS and CDR2 SASEGT. Trimming took 10 bases from V and 6 from J; bases not matched to a gene: 13. The CDR3 totals 14 residues. The CDR3, as DNA: TGTGCCATCCCACTGCGGGACAGGGAATTCGAGCAGTACTTC. The encoded protein is CAIPLRDREFEQYF.

Notes on this clone: This sample also contains other DNA sequences that code for the same CDR3. CDR3 DNA: TGTGCCAGCAGTTACTCGGGGGGACAGGAGACCCAGTACTTC. Amino acid sequence: CASSYSGGQETQYF. V gene TRBV6-5 combines with J gene TRBJ2-5; D is perhaps TRBD1 (7 bases). Trimming shortened V by 0 bases and J by 5 bases, and 10 bases separated the two germline ends. CDR3 length equals 14 residues. Germline-derived CDR1 and CDR2 are MNHEY and SVGAGI.

The V gene is TRBV7-2, the J gene TRBJ2-5; TRBD2 agrees at 8 bases. The CDR3 extends over 14 amino acids. V was clipped by 4 bases and J by 5 bases; unmatched bases: 6. Germline assignment: CDR1 SGHTA and CDR2 FQGNSA. CDR3 bases: TGTGCCAGCAGCTCGCGGACTAGCCAGGAGACCCAGTACTTC. It codes for CASSSRTSQETQYF. The whole variable domain, remainder taken from reference TRBV7-2 and TRBJ2-5, is GAGVSQSPSNKVTEKGKDVELRCDPISGHTALYWYRQSLGQGLEFLIYFQGNSAPDKSGLPSDRFSAERTGGSVSTLTIQRTQQEDSAVYLCASSSRTSQETQYFGPGTRLLVL.